These 27 T cell receptor beta chains came from one sample sequenced in a study of blood T cell repertoires in COVID-19. Using immunoSEQ multiplex PCR, the repertoire was profiled, and TCRdb retains in-frame clones only, with some absent. Of 90,000 or so clones in the sample, about nine tenths were seen once. Sequenced input: peripheral blood. These receptors were obtained from a man in his sixties with COVID-19, enrolled during active disease.

The rearrangement joins TRBV24-1 to TRBJ2-5; 10 bases agree with TRBD1. Trimming took 2 bases from V and 5 from J; bases not matched to a gene: 7. The V gene's germline CDR1 is KGHDR and CDR2 SFDVKD. The CDR3 consists of 16 residues. CDR3 DNA: TGTGCCACCAGTGATTCCGGGACAGGGGATAGGGAGACCCAGTACTTC. Amino acids: CATSDSGTGDRETQYF.

The chain joins TRBV3-1 (or the pseudogene TRBV3-2) to TRBJ1-2, with 7 bases identical to TRBD1. Germline trimming cut 4 bases from V and 3 bases from J; bases unmatched to any gene: 5. The V gene's germline CDR1 is LGHDT and CDR2 YNNKEL (reference sequence). This CDR3 region has 14 residues. Here the CDR3 reads CASSPDRNDYGYTF. The CDR3 DNA is TGTGCCAGCAGCCCGGACAGGAATGACTATGGCTACACCTTC.

The chain recombines TRBV7-3 with TRBJ2-1; maybe TRBD2 (5 bases). The CDR3 length is 16 residues. In germline, CDR1 is SGHTA, CDR2 FQGTGA. V was cut by 4 bases and J by 6 bases, with 19 bases left in between. CDR3 nucleotides: TGTGCCAGCAGCTCTAGCCGGGCCCCCCAACGCAATGAGCAGTTCTTC. Translated, it gives CASSSSRAPQRNEQFF.

The sample holds one count of this clone. The CDR3 region has the DNA TGCAGCGTTGAAGAAGTCTCTAGCGGTCTCTACGAGCAGTACTTC. This sequence encodes CSVEEVSSGLYEQYF. The chain has TRBV29-1 and TRBJ2-7, with 7 bases that match TRBD2. Germline lookup yields CDR1 SQVTM and CDR2 ANQGSEA. With 0 bases clipped from V and 3 bases from J, the junction kept 8 bases outside the gene matches. The CDR3 sequence is 15 residues long.

The J gene is TRBJ2-5, the V gene TRBV6-5; 8 bases fit TRBD2. The V and J ends lost 4 bases and 5 bases, in that order; junction bases with no gene match: 9. From germline, CDR1 is MNHEY and CDR2 SVGAGI. This CDR3 has 15 residues. CDR3 bases: TGTGCCAGCAGTTCCGGGAGCGGGAGTGGGGAGACCCAGTACTTC. This codes for CASSSGSGSGETQYF.

The chain links TRBV11-2 to TRBJ1-1, with 7 bases fitting TRBD1. The CDR3 consists of 15 residues. Germline V CDR1 and CDR2: SGHAT, FQNNGV. Trimming cost V 3 bases and J 0 bases; bases outside gene matches: 4. The CDR3 sequence is CASSFTTGLNTEAFF. In DNA form, the CDR3 reads TGTGCCAGCAGCTTCACGACAGGGTTGAACACTGAAGCTTTCTTT.

The gene calls are TRBV3-1 (or the pseudogene TRBV3-2) and TRBJ1-2; D is perhaps TRBD1 (6 bases). The CDR3 has 13 residues. Trimming took 4 bases from V and 8 from J, leaving 14 bases between them. Germline V lookup: CDR1 LGHDT, CDR2 YNNKEL (reference sequence). The CDR3 protein is CASSPHREGGYTF. The CDR3 DNA is TGTGCCAGCAGCCCGCACAGGGAGGGAGGCTACACCTTC.

The V and J genes are TRBV5-1 and TRBJ1-5; 8 bases map to TRBD1. Trimming cost V 0 bases and J 0 bases; bases outside gene matches: 5. The CDR3 totals 17 residues. Looked up from germline, CDR1 is SGHRS and CDR2 is YFSETQ. DNA for the CDR3: TGCGCCAGCAGCTTGGCCCCTCAGGGGGCTAGCAATCAGCCCCAGCATTTT. This gives the protein CASSLAPQGASNQPQHF.

The chain employs TRBV7-3 and TRBJ2-1; 8 bases align to TRBD2. Trimming removed 5 bases from V and 6 bases from J; junction bases left unmatched: 9. The CDR3 is 15 amino acids. Germline values: CDR1 SGHTA, CDR2 FQGTGA. The CDR3 here is CASSIGLAGTNEQFF. As DNA, the CDR3 is TGTGCCAGCAGCATAGGACTAGCTGGAACCAATGAGCAGTTCTTC.

This rearrangement joins TRBV3-1 (or the pseudogene TRBV3-2) to TRBJ2-3; D remains unclear. V was trimmed by 4 bases and J by 1 base, leaving 18 bases between them. The CDR3 runs 17 residues. Germline loops: CDR1 LGHDT, CDR2 YNNKEL (reference sequence). The CDR3 reads CASSPMTPGMGTDTQYF. The CDR3 DNA follows: TGTGCCAGCAGCCCAATGACCCCAGGAATGGGCACAGATACGCAGTATTTT.

The rearrangement uses TRBV9 and TRBJ2-7; the D gene is possibly TRBD1 (5 bases). This CDR3 has 16 amino acids. V shed 0 bases and J shed 5 bases, with 18 bases lying between them. Germline V gene sequence: CDR1 SGDLS, CDR2 YYNGEE. The CDR3 spells CASSVATLGPRDEQYF. CDR3 coding DNA: TGTGCCAGCAGCGTAGCTACCCTGGGGCCTAGGGACGAGCAGTACTTC. Filled out from reference TRBV9 and TRBJ2-7, the complete variable domain reads DSGVTQTPKHLITATGQRVTLRCSPRSGDLSVYWYQQSLDQGLQFLIQYYNGEERAKGNILERFSAQQFPDLHSELNLSSLELGDSALYFCASSVATLGPRDEQYFGPGTRLTVT.

The rearrangement links TRBV29-1 to TRBJ2-7; the D gene is possibly TRBD2 (6 bases). Germline values: CDR1 SQVTM, CDR2 ANQGSEA. The CDR3 is 13 residues long. Between the trimmed V and J ends, which lost 7 bases and 3 bases, there was a span of 16 bases. CDR3 loop: CSATSSPDYEQYF. The CDR3 nucleotides read TGCAGCGCCACTAGCAGTCCGGACTACGAGCAGTACTTC.

The chain links TRBV7-8 to TRBJ2-5; 8 nucleotides line up with TRBD2. Germline values: CDR1 SGHVS, CDR2 FQNEAQ. Losses at the gene ends were 0 bases for V and 4 bases for J; bases not matched to a gene: 4. The CDR3 covers 15 residues. CDR3 region: CASSLATGGAETQYF. For the CDR3, the DNA is TGTGCCAGCAGCTTAGCGACGGGAGGGGCAGAGACCCAGTACTTC.

The rearrangement links TRBV5-1 to TRBJ2-2; 12 bases agree with TRBD2. In germline, CDR1 is SGHRS, CDR2 YFSETQ. The CDR3 extends over 19 amino acids. After removal of 3 bases from V and 1 base from J, the junction contained 10 bases not matched to a gene. CDR3 sequence reads: CASSWRTSGVSMNTGELFF. The CDR3 DNA sequence: TGCGCCAGCAGCTGGCGGACTAGCGGGGTCTCGATGAACACCGGGGAGCTGTTTTTT.

J is TRBJ1-5 and V is TRBV19; D is ambiguous. V lost 7 bases to trimming and J lost 1 base, with 11 bases between them. CDR1 is LNHDA, CDR2 SQIVND, per germline (reference sequence). The CDR3 runs 14 residues. This CDR3 is CASTKAGSNQPQHF. As DNA, the CDR3 is TGTGCCAGTACAAAAGCGGGGAGCAATCAGCCCCAGCATTTT. Full variable domain (rest looked up from reference TRBV19 and TRBJ1-5): DGGITQSPKYLFRKEGQNVTLSCEQNLNHDAMYWYRQDPGQGLRLIYYSQIVNDFQKGDIAEGYSVSREKKESFPLTVTSAQKNPTAFYLCASTKAGSNQPQHFGDGTRLSIL.

This chain uses TRBV24-1 with TRBJ2-3; D is unclear. The CDR3 loop spans 13 amino acids. The germline gives CDR1 KGHDR, CDR2 SFDVKD. V dropped 4 bases and J dropped 3 bases, with 7 bases sitting between them. The CDR3 loop is CATSESVTDTQYF. CDR3 DNA sequence: TGTGCCACCAGTGAGTCAGTGACAGATACGCAGTATTTT.

The CDR3 loop is CASTQAGGQETQYF. DNA for the CDR3: TGTGCCAGCACCCAAGCAGGGGGCCAGGAGACCCAGTACTTC. The chain joins TRBV7-9 to TRBJ2-5; the match to TRBD1 covers 8 bases. The CDR3 has 14 residues. Losses at the gene ends were 7 bases for V and 5 bases for J; bases not matched to a gene: 9. CDR1 is SEHNR and CDR2 is FQNEAQ in the germline V gene (reference sequence).

The CDR3: CASSFGQGKIGTGELFF. The CDR3, as DNA: TGTGCCAGCAGCTTTGGACAGGGAAAAATTGGCACCGGGGAGCTGTTTTTT. This sequence joins TRBV5-4 and TRBJ2-2; 8 bases fit TRBD1. The germline gives CDR1 SGHNT, CDR2 YYREEE (reference sequence). The CDR3 loop spans 17 amino acids. V lost 2 bases, J lost 4 bases, and 10 bases stayed unmatched.

The V and J genes are TRBV7-3 and TRBJ2-2; TRBD2 is a possible D gene (5 bases). The CDR3 has 13 amino acids. The germline V and J ends were trimmed by 5 bases and 6 bases, with 10 bases remaining between them. The germline V gene encodes CDR1 SGHTA and CDR2 FQGTGA. The CDR3 spells CASSPERAGELFF. CDR3 bases: TGTGCCAGCAGCCCTGAGAGGGCCGGGGAGCTGTTTTTT.

The CDR3: CASSSEYTPGLADPYEQYF. CDR3 in DNA: TGTGCCAGTAGTTCTGAGTACACCCCGGGACTAGCGGATCCCTACGAGCAGTACTTC. The gene calls are TRBV19 and TRBJ2-7; 11 nucleotides align to TRBD2. Per germline, CDR1 LNHDA and CDR2 SQIVND (reference sequence). V was pared by 5 bases and J by 2 bases, with 17 bases of the junction left unmatched. CDR3 length equals 19 residues.

The chain joins TRBV30 to TRBJ2-5; 12 bases match TRBD2. Germline CDR1 GTSNPN, CDR2 SVGIG (reference sequence). The CDR3 is 14 amino acids. V shed 7 bases, J shed 3 bases, and the junction held 6 bases outside the gene matches. The CDR3 region is CASRLAGDKETQYF. The CDR3 DNA reads as TGTGCCTCACGACTAGCGGGAGACAAAGAGACCCAGTACTTC.

The V and J genes are TRBV6-2 or TRBV6-3 and TRBJ1-1; TRBD1 is a possible D gene (5 bases). The CDR3 length is 14 residues. CDR1 MNHEY and CDR2 SVGEGT come from the germline V gene. The V gene lost 2 bases and the J gene lost 4 bases, with 11 bases spanning the gap. The CDR3 DNA reads as TGTGCCAGCAGTTACCTAACGGGGGGCACTGAAGCTTTCTTT. Its protein product is CASSYLTGGTEAFF.

The chain carries TRBV4-1 and TRBJ2-5; D ambiguous. V shed 4 bases and J shed 9 bases, with 18 bases lying between them. The CDR3 extends over 14 amino acids. Per the germline V gene, CDR1 is MGHRA and CDR2 is YSYEKL. The CDR3 is CASSLPAAGVPQYF. Written as DNA, the CDR3 is TGCGCCAGCAGCCTCCCCGCCGCCGGTGTGCCCCAGTACTTC.

V gene TRBV4-1 combines with J gene TRBJ1-2; 8 bases are shared with TRBD1. This CDR3 is 14 amino acids long. The ends lost 5 bases at V and 2 bases at J; junction bases unmatched: 4. Germline loops: CDR1 MGHRA, CDR2 YSYEKL. CDR3 sequence reads: CASSVPGGNYGYTF. The CDR3 coding sequence is TGCGCCAGCAGCGTACCAGGGGGCAACTATGGCTACACCTTC.

The genes are TRBV7-9 and TRBJ1-1; D is possibly TRBD1 (6 bases). V was shortened by 5 bases and J by 2 bases, with 15 bases between the two germline ends. Germline V gene lookup returns CDR1 SEHNR and CDR2 FQNEAQ (reference sequence). The length of the CDR3 is 15 residues. The chain's CDR3 is CASSLGGGRNTEAFF. The CDR3 nucleotides are TGTGCCAGCAGCCTAGGCGGGGGGCGCAACACTGAAGCTTTCTTT.

This clone showed up just once. V usage is TRBV9 and J usage is TRBJ2-2, with 7 bases matching TRBD2. This CDR3 spans 17 amino acids. CDR1 and CDR2 from the germline V gene are SGDLS and YYNGEE. Trimming took 0 bases from V and 5 from J; bases not matched to a gene: 10. CDR3 sequence: CASSVGYTGGPTGELFF. CDR3 nucleotides: TGTGCCAGCAGCGTAGGGTACACGGGGGGACCGACCGGGGAGCTGTTTTTT.

This chain uses TRBV5-4 with TRBJ2-7; a weak D match, TRBD2 (6 bases). This CDR3 has 16 residues. Germline V gene sequence: CDR1 SGHNT, CDR2 YYREEE (reference sequence). V was trimmed by 4 bases and J by 2 bases, leaving 19 bases between them. The DNA for the CDR3 is TGTGCCAGCAGCCTGGAAATCGGGAGAGGGCCCTACGAGCAGTACTTC. This sequence encodes CASSLEIGRGPYEQYF. Full variable domain (remainder filled in from reference TRBV5-4 and TRBJ2-7): ETGVTQSPTHLIKTRGQQVTLRCSSQSGHNTVSWYQQALGQGPQFIFQYYREEENGRGNFPPRFSGLQFPNYSSELNVNALELDDSALYLCASSLEIGRGPYEQYFGPGTRLTVT.